The 17 T cell receptor beta chains listed next were all sequenced from one sample in a study of cytomegalovirus exposure and HLA in healthy donors. PCR primers comprised 60 Vbeta and 13 Jbeta primers. Produced via immunoSEQ multiplex PCR; TCRdb's table is partial and in-frame only. The sample has approximately 150,000 clones, 60% to 80% seen once; the top ten hold around 4.6%. Sequencing used PBMCs. The origin of the receptors is a young man in good health and CMV-seropositive.

The V call is TRBV5-1, the J call TRBJ1-1; TRBD1 agrees at 10 bases. J was trimmed by 6 bases and V by 2 bases; bases with no gene match: 7. Per germline, CDR1 SGHRS and CDR2 YFSETQ. This CDR3 region has 15 residues. For the CDR3, the DNA is TGCGCCAGCAGCTTACAAGGGACAGGGGCTGCTGAAGCTTTCTTT. It specifies CASSLQGTGAAEAFF.

This clone was recorded once. The chain employs TRBV10-2 and TRBJ2-3; 9 bases fit TRBD2. The V and J ends lost 7 bases and 1 base, in that order; junction bases with no gene match: 9. Germline V gives CDR1 WSHSY, CDR2 SAAADI. The CDR3 loop spans 16 amino acids. The DNA of the CDR3 is TGCGCCAGCAAGCAGGCTAGCGGGATCCGCACAGATACGCAGTATTTT. Amino acids: CASKQASGIRTDTQYF.

V and J are TRBV5-8 and TRBJ1-4; D not resolved. This CDR3 is built from 17 residues. Germline CDR1 reads SGHTS; CDR2 reads YDEGEE. Trimming removed 4 bases at V and 0 bases at J, with 16 bases between. Here the CDR3 reads CASSEGAYPATNEKLFF. In DNA, the CDR3 is TGTGCCAGCAGCGAGGGAGCCTATCCTGCAACTAATGAAAAACTGTTTTTT. Filled out from reference TRBV5-8 and TRBJ1-4, the complete variable domain reads EAGVTQSPTHLIKTRGQQATLRCSPISGHTSVYWYQQALGLGLQFLLWYDEGEERNRGNFPPRFSGRQFPNYSSELNVNALELEDSALYLCASSEGAYPATNEKLFFGSGTQLSVL.

In its sample, this clone was seen a few times. The chain carries TRBV7-9 and TRBJ1-1; no definite D call. Trimming took off 2 bases at V and 0 bases at J, with 10 bases between the two ends. The germline V gene encodes CDR1 SEHNR and CDR2 FQNEAQ (reference sequence). This CDR3 has 15 amino acids. The CDR3 loop is CASSLNRGMNTEAFF. The CDR3 DNA reads as TGTGCCAGCAGCTTAAACCGGGGTATGAACACTGAAGCTTTCTTT.

This chain links TRBV13 with TRBJ2-7; D call uncertain. CDR1 is PRHDT, CDR2 FYEKMQ, per germline (reference sequence). The CDR3 is made up of 14 amino acids. V gave up 0 bases and J gave up 2 bases, with 8 bases separating them. In nucleotides, the CDR3 is TGTGCCAGCAGCTTAGGGGGCAGAGCCTACGAGCAGTACGTC. This encodes CASSLGGRAYEQYV.

This clone was detected only a few times. The chain joins TRBV6-1 to TRBJ1-3, with 7 bases matching TRBD1. The CDR3 loop spans 15 amino acids. Germline V lookup: CDR1 MNHNS, CDR2 SASEGT. The V gene end was trimmed by 7 bases and the J gene end by 4 bases; junction bases not matched to a gene: 10. The chain's CDR3 is CASNEKGATGNTIYF. The CDR3 DNA follows: TGTGCCAGCAACGAGAAGGGGGCGACGGGAAACACCATATATTTT.

The chain is built from TRBV28 and TRBJ1-5, with TRBD1 as a possible D gene (5 bases). The CDR3 loop spans 15 amino acids. Germline values: CDR1 MDHEN, CDR2 SYDVKM. Trimming stripped 3 bases from V and 7 bases from J, with 16 bases between. The CDR3 DNA sequence: TGTGCCAGCAGTTTTCTAACGGGGGGTGGCCAGCCCCAGCATTTT. It specifies CASSFLTGGGQPQHF.

This clone was counted between two and nine times. The J gene is TRBJ1-5, the V gene TRBV5-4; no clear D. CDR1 SGHNT and CDR2 YYREEE come from the germline V gene (reference sequence). The length of the CDR3 is 15 residues. Trimming removed 0 bases at V and 4 bases at J, with 11 bases between. The CDR3 loop is CASSLGAGPNQPQHF. The DNA of the CDR3 is TGTGCCAGCAGCTTGGGGGCAGGCCCTAATCAGCCCCAGCATTTT.

The J gene is TRBJ1-1, the V gene TRBV2; TRBD1 is a possible D gene (5 bases). The CDR3 sequence is 12 residues long. Germline V lookup: CDR1 SNHLY, CDR2 FYNNEI. The V end lost 4 bases, the J end lost 3 bases, and 6 bases lay between the germline ends. The CDR3 bases are TGTGCCAGCAGTGGGGGGGACACTGAAGCTTTCTTT. This sequence encodes CASSGGDTEAFF.

The rearrangement links TRBV4-1 to TRBJ1-6, with a possible D match to TRBD1 (6 bases). The V and J ends lost 3 bases and 0 bases respectively, with 12 bases between them. The CDR3 consists of 17 residues. The germline CDR1 and CDR2 sequences are MGHRA and YSYEKL. CDR3: CASSQTTDSSYNSPLHF. The CDR3 DNA reads TGCGCCAGCAGCCAGACTACGGACAGCTCCTATAATTCACCCCTCCACTTT.

The gene calls are TRBV2 and TRBJ1-5, with 9 bases aligning to TRBD1. This CDR3 has 17 residues. V lost 6 bases and J lost 3; bases outside the gene matches: 12. Per the germline V gene, CDR1 is SNHLY and CDR2 is FYNNEI. The CDR3 DNA is TGTGCCAGCAGCCAACCAACCGGACAGGGGTCCAATCAGCCCCAGCATTTT. Protein sequence: CASSQPTGQGSNQPQHF. Full variable domain (rest looked up from reference TRBV2 and TRBJ1-5): EPEVTQTPSHQVTQMGQEVILRCVPISNHLYFYWYRQILGQKVEFLVSFYNNEISEKSEIFDDQFSVERPDGSNFTLKIRSTKLEDSAMYFCASSQPTGQGSNQPQHFGDGTRLSIL.

The rearrangement joins TRBV5-1 to TRBJ1-1, with TRBD1 matching 8 bases. The CDR3 runs to 19 residues. Per germline, CDR1 SGHRS and CDR2 YFSETQ. Trimming took 2 bases from V and 3 from J; bases not matched to a gene: 18. CDR3 loop: CASSFRPTGATLKDTEAFF. DNA for the CDR3: TGCGCCAGCAGCTTCCGACCGACAGGGGCAACCCTCAAGGACACTGAAGCTTTCTTT.

The rearrangement joins TRBV9 to TRBJ2-7; 9 bases map to TRBD2. The germline gives CDR1 SGDLS, CDR2 YYNGEE. The CDR3 sequence is 13 residues long. The trim removed 2 bases at V and 6 bases at J, leaving 3 bases unmatched. This chain's CDR3 is CASSVAGGSEQYV. CDR3 DNA: TGTGCCAGCAGCGTTGCGGGAGGGTCCGAGCAGTACGTC.

This chain connects TRBV30 to TRBJ2-7; possibly TRBD2 for D (5 bases). V lost 1 base to trimming and J lost 0 bases, with 13 bases between them. CDR1 is GTSNPN and CDR2 is SVGIG in the germline V gene (reference sequence). CDR3 length: 15 amino acids. CDR3 residues: CAWSGGGLSSYEQYV. CDR3 bases: TGTGCCTGGAGTGGCGGCGGACTGAGCTCCTACGAGCAGTACGTC.

This chain uses TRBV27 with TRBJ2-7, with TRBD2 matching over 8 bases. Losses at the gene ends were 7 bases for V and 4 bases for J; bases not matched to a gene: 21. CDR3 length: 18 amino acids. The germline V gene has CDR1 MNHEY and CDR2 SMNVEV (reference sequence). CDR3 in DNA: TGTGCCAGCACCGTGGGGGGGGCGGTAGAGCGGGAGATTTACGAGCAGTACGTC. It yields the protein CASTVGGAVEREIYEQYV.

The V gene is TRBV30, the J gene TRBJ2-1; D is perhaps TRBD2 (6 bases). CDR3 length: 15 residues. The V gene's germline CDR1 is GTSNPN and CDR2 SVGIG (reference sequence). Trimming left V 0 bases short and J 0 bases short, with 9 bases between. The CDR3 protein is CAWSVGGASYNEQFF. DNA for the CDR3: TGTGCCTGGAGTGTCGGCGGGGCCTCCTACAATGAGCAGTTCTTC.

This chain connects TRBV29-1 to TRBJ2-1; 9 bases are a match to TRBD2. The ends lost 5 bases at V and 9 bases at J; junction bases unmatched: 14. The CDR3 extends over 15 amino acids. CDR1 and CDR2 (germline): SQVTM, ANQGSEA. CDR3 in amino acids: CSVMGGGAGFAEQFF. Written as DNA, the CDR3 is TGCAGCGTTATGGGCGGGGGGGCCGGATTTGCTGAGCAGTTCTTC.